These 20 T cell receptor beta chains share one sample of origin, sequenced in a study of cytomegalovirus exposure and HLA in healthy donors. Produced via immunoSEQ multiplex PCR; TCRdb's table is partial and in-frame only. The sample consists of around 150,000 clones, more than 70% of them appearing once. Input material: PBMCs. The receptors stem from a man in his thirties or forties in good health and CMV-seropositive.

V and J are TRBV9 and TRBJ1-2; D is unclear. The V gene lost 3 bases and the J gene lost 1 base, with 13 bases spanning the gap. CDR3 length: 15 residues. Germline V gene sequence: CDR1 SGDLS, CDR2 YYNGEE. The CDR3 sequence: CASSGPLRVNYGYTF. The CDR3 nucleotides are TGTGCCAGCAGCGGGCCCCTGAGGGTTAACTATGGCTACACCTTC.

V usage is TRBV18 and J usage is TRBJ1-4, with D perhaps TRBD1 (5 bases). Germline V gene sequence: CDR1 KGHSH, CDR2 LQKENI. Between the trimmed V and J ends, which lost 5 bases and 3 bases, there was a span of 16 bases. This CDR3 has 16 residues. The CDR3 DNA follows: TGTGCCAGCTCATTGGCCTCAGGGTTGCCTAATGAAAAACTGTTTTTT. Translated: CASSLASGLPNEKLFF.

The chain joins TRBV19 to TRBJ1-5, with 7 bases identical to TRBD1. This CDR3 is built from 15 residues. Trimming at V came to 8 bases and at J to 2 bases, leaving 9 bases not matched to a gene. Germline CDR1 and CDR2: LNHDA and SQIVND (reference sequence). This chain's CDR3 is CASATGVTGNQPQHF. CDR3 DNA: TGTGCCAGTGCAACAGGGGTCACGGGCAATCAGCCCCAGCATTTT. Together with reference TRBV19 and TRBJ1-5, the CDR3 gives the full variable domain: DGGITQSPKYLFRKEGQNVTLSCEQNLNHDAMYWYRQDPGQGLRLIYYSQIVNDFQKGDIAEGYSVSREKKESFPLTVTSAQKNPTAFYLCASATGVTGNQPQHFGDGTRLSIL.

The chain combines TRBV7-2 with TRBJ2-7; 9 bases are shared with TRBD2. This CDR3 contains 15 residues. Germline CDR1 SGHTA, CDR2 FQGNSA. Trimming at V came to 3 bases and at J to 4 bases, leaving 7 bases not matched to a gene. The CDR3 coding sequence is TGTGCCAGCAGCTTCCTTTCTAGCGGGGATTACGAGCAGTACTTC. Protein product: CASSFLSSGDYEQYF.

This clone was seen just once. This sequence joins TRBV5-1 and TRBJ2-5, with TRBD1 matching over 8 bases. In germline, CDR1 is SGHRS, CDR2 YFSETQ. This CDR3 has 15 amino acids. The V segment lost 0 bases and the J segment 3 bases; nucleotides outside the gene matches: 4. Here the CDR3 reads CASSLALTGEETQYF. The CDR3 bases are TGCGCCAGCAGCTTGGCCCTGACAGGGGAAGAGACCCAGTACTTC.

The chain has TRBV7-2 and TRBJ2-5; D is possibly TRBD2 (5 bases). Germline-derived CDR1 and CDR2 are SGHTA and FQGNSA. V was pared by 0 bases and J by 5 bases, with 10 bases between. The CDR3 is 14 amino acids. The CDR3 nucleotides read TGTGCCAGCAGCTTAGCGGGAGCGTCTGAGACCCAGTACTTC. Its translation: CASSLAGASETQYF.

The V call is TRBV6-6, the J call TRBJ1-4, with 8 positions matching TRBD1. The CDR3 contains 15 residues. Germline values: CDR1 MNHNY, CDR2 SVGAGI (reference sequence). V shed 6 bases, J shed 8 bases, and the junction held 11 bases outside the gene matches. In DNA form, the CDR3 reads TGTGCCAGCAGAACCCGGACAGGGTCGGTCGAAAAACTGTTTTTT. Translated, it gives CASRTRTGSVEKLFF.

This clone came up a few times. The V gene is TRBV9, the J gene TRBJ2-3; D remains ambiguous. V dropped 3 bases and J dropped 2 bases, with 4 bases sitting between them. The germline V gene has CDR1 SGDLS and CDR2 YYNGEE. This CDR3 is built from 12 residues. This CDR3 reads CASSAFTDTQYF. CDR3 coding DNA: TGTGCCAGCAGCGCCTTCACAGATACGCAGTATTTT.

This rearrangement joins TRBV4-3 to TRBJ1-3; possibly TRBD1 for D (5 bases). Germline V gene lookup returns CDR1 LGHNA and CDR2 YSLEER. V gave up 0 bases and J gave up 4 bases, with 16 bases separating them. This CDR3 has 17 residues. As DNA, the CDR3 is TGCGCCAGCAGCCAAGAAGCTCTGGGGGGGAGGGGAAACACCATATATTTT. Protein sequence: CASSQEALGGRGNTIYF.

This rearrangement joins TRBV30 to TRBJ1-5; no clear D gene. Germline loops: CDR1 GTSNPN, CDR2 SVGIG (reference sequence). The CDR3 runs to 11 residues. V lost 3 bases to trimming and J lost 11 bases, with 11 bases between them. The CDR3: CAWSVGTAQHF. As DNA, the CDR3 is TGTGCCTGGAGCGTCGGTACGGCCCAGCATTTT.

Written as DNA, the CDR3 is TGTGCCAGCAGCTTCAGCGGGATTCTCACAGATACGCAGTATTTT. The encoded protein is CASSFSGILTDTQYF. V is TRBV7-9 and J is TRBJ2-3; 7 bases line up with TRBD2. Germline-derived CDR1 and CDR2 are SEHNR and FQNEAQ (reference sequence). The ends lost 3 bases at V and 2 bases at J; junction bases unmatched: 5. The CDR3 length is 15 residues.

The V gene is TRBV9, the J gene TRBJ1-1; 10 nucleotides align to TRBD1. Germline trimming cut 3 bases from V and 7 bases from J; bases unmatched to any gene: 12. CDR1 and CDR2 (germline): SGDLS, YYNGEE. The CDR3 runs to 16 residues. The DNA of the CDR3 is TGTGCCAGCAGCGCGACAGCCGGACAGGGGGGATATGAAGCTTTCTTT. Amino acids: CASSATAGQGGYEAFF.

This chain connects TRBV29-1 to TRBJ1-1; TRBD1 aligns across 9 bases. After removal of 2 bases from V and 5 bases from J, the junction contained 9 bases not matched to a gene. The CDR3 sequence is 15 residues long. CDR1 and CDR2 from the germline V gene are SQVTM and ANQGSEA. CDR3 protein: CSVELPGQGETEAFF. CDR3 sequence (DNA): TGCAGCGTTGAACTCCCGGGACAGGGAGAAACTGAAGCTTTCTTT.

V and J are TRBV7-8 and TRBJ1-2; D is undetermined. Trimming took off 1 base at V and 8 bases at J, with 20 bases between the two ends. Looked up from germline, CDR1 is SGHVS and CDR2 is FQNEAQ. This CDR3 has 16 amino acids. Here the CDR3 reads CASSLERQALLSGYTF. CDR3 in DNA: TGTGCCAGCAGCTTAGAAAGGCAGGCCTTACTCAGCGGCTACACCTTC.

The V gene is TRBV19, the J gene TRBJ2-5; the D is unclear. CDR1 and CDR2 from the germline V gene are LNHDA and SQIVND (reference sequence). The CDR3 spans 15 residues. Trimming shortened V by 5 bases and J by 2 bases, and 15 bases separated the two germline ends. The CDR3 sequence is CASSFQTALQETQYF. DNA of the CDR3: TGTGCCAGTAGTTTTCAGACTGCCCTACAAGAGACCCAGTACTTC.

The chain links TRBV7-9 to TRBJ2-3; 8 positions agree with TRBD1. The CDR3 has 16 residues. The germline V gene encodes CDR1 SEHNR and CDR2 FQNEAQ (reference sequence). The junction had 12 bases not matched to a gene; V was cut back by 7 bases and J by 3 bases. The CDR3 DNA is TGTGCCAGCACCTTGTATCAGGGGGCATCGACAGATACGCAGTATTTT. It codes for CASTLYQGASTDTQYF.

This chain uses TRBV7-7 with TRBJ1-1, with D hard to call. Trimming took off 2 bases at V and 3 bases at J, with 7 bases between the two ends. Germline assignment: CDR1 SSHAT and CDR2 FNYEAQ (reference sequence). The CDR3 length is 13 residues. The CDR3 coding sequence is TGTGCCAGCAGCTTATCCCCGGACACTGAAGCTTTCTTT. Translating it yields CASSLSPDTEAFF.

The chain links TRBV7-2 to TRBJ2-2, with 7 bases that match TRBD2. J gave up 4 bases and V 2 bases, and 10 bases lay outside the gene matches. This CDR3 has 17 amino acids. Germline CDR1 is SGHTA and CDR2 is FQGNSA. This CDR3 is CASSLIPGGDITGELFF. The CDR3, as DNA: TGTGCCAGCAGCTTAATCCCGGGAGGCGATATCACCGGGGAGCTGTTTTTT.

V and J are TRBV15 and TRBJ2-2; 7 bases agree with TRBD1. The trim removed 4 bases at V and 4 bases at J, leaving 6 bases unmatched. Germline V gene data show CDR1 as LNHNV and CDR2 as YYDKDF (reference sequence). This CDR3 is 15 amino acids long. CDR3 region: CATSIGQGVTGELFF. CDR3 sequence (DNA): TGTGCCACCAGCATAGGGCAGGGGGTCACCGGGGAGCTGTTTTTT.

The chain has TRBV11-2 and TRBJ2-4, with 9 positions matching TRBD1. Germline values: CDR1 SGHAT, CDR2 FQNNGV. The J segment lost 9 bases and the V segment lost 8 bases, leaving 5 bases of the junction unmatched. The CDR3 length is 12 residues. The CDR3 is CASGGQGIIQYF. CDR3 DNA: TGTGCCAGCGGGGGACAGGGAATCATTCAGTACTTC.